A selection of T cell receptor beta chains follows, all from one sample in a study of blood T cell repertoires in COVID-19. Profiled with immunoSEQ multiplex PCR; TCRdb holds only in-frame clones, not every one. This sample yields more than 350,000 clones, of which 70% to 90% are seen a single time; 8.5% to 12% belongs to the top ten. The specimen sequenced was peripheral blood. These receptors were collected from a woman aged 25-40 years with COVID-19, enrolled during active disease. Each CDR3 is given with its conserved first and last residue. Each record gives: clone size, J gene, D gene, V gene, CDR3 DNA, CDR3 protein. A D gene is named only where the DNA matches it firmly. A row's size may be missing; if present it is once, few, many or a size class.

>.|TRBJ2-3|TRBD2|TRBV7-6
TGTGCCAGCAGCTACGCCAAACGGACTAGCGGGAGCCGGGCGGCAGATACGCAGTATTTT
CASSYAKRTSGSRAADTQYF
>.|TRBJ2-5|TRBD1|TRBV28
TGTGCCACCTCGACAGGGGAAGAGACCCAGTACTTC
CATSTGEETQYF
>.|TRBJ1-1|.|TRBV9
TGTGCCAGCAGCTTCGGGGGGCACACTGAAGCTTTCTTT
CASSFGGHTEAFF
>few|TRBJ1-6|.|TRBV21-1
TGTGCCAGCAGCAAAGTTCGACGACAGAGCTCCTATAATTCACCCCTCCACTTT
CASSKVRRQSSYNSPLHF
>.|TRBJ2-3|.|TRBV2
TGTGCCAGCGGACAGCTATACACAGATACGCAGTATTTT
CASGQLYTDTQYF
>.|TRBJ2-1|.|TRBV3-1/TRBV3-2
TGTGCCAGCAGCTCGGCGGGGGCCGATGAGCAGTTCTTC
CASSSAGADEQFF
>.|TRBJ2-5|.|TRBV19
TGTGCCAGGCCAGGGTTCGGAGAGACCCAGTACTTC
CARPGFGETQYF
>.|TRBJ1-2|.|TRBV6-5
TGTGCCAGCAGTACTACAGCGGGCTATGGCTACACCTTC
CASSTTAGYGYTF
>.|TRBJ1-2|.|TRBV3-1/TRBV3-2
TGTGCCAGCAGCCAAGTCGGGTCCGACTTTAACTATGGCTACACCTTC
CASSQVGSDFNYGYTF
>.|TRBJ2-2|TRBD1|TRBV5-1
TGCGCCAGCAGCTCAGAGGGACAGGGTAGCACCGGGGAGCTGTTTTTT
CASSSEGQGSTGELFF
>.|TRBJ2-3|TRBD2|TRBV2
TGTGCCAGCAGTGGGGAGGGTACGCAGTATTTT
CASSGEGTQYF
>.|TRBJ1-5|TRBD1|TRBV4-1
TGCGCCAGCAGCCAAGAGGGACAGGGCTGGAATCAGCCCCAGCATTTT
CASSQEGQGWNQPQHF
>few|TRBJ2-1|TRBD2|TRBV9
TGTGCCAGCAGCGTGGACGGGAGGGCCGGGAGTGAGCAGTTCTTC
CASSVDGRAGSEQFF
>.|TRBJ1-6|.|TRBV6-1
TGTGCCAGCAGTGAAGCAGGACAAGGCAATTCACCCCTCCACTTT
CASSEAGQGNSPLHF
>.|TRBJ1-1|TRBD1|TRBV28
TGTGCCAGCAGTTGGGACAGCATGAACACTGAAGCTTTCTTT
CASSWDSMNTEAFF
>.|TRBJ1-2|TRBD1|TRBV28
TGTGCCATCCCCAAGGGGGCAGGGATCGACTATGGCTACACCTTC
CAIPKGAGIDYGYTF
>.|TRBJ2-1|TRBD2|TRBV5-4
TGTGCCAGCAGCTTGTCCGGGAGGGCCTACAATGAGCAGTTCTTC
CASSLSGRAYNEQFF
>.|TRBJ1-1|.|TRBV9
TGTGCCAGCAGCGTAGACAGGGACACTGAAGCTTTCTTT
CASSVDRDTEAFF
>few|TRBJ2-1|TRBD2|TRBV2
TGTGCCAGCAGTGAAGCGGGGGGGATAGTAGCGGGAGGGCCGAATGAGCAGTTCTTC
CASSEAGGIVAGGPNEQFF
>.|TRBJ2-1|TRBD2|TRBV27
TGTGCCAGCAGCACGGGACTAGGCTACAATGAGCAGTTCTTC
CASSTGLGYNEQFF
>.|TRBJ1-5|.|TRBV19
TGTGCCAGTAGTATCATGGACAATAGCAATCAGCCCCAGCATTTT
CASSIMDNSNQPQHF
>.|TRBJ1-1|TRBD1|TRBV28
TGTGCCAGCAGTTCGTCGACAGGGAAGGCGGCTTTCTTT
CASSSSTGKAAFF
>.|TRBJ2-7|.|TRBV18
TGTGCCAGCTCACTGGAGCGGAGCTCCTACGAGCAGTACTTC
CASSLERSSYEQYF
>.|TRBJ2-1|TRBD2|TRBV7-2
TGTGCCAGCAGCTTATTAGGACTAGCGGGCCTTGGCTCCTACAATGAGCAGTTCTTC
CASSLLGLAGLGSYNEQFF
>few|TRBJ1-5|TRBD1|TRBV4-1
TGCGCCAGCAGCCAAGCCCCGGGACAGGGGGCGTTGGGACAGCCCCAGCATTTT
CASSQAPGQGALGQPQHF
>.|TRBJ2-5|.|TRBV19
TGTGCCAGTAGTATAGAATGGGGCAGGGGTGGAGAGACCCAGTACTTC
CASSIEWGRGGETQYF
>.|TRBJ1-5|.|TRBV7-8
TGTGCCAGCAGCATCGGTCCGGAGTCAACTCAGCCCCAGCATTTT
CASSIGPESTQPQHF
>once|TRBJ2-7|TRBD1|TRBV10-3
TGTGCCATCAGCCCCGGGACAGCGGTATCCTACGAGCAGTACTTC
CAISPGTAVSYEQYF
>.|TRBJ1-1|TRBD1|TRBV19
TGTGCCAGTAGTATGGCGAGGACAGGGAGATGGAACACTGAAGCTTTCTTT
CASSMARTGRWNTEAFF
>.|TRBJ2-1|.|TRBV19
TGTGCCAGTACCGGCAGGGCCGATGAGCAGTTCTTC
CASTGRADEQFF